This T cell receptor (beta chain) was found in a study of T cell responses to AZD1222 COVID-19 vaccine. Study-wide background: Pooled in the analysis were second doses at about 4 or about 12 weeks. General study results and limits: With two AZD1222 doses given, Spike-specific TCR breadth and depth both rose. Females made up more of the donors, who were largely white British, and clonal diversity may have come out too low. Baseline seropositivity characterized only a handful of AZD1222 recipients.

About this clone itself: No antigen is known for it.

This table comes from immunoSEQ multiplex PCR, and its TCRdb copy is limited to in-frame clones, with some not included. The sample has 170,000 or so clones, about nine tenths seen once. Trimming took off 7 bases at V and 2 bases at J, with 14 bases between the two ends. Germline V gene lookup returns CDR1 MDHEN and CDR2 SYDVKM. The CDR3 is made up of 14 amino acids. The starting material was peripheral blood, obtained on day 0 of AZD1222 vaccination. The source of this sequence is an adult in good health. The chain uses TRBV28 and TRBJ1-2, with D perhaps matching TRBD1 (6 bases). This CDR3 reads CASKLAGANYGYTF. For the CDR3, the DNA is TGTGCCAGCAAGCTAGCAGGGGCAAACTATGGCTACACCTTC.